The rows below give T cell receptor beta chains drawn from one sample of a study of shared clonotypes between healthy human individuals. Profiling relied on immunoSEQ multiplex PCR, and the TCRdb table lists in-frame clones only, not all of them. The table includes about half a million clones, approximately 78% detected once. Sequenced: PBMCs. These receptors all stem from a woman aged 40-49 years in good health. Some clones in this sample may be carry-over from other donors' samples. Each CDR3 is given with its conserved first and last residue. Each record gives: J gene, V gene, clone size, D gene, CDR3 DNA, CDR3 protein. D genes are given only for firm matches. Only some rows state a clone size, as once, few, many or a class for expanded clones.

J gene: TRBJ2-2
V gene: TRBV7-9
clone size: NA
D gene: TRBD2
CDR3 DNA: TGTGCCAGCAGCTCCCCAGGACTAGCGGGGACCCGGGCCGGGGAGCTGTTTTTT
CDR3 protein: CASSSPGLAGTRAGELFF

J gene: TRBJ2-1
V gene: TRBV7-3
clone size: NA
D gene: TRBD2
CDR3 DNA: TGTGCCAGCAGCTCGGGACTAGCGGGGTACAATGAGCAGTTCTTC
CDR3 protein: CASSSGLAGYNEQFF

J gene: TRBJ1-5
V gene: TRBV27
clone size: once
D gene: TRBD1
CDR3 DNA: TGTGCCAGCAAGACAGGGGCTATGGCCCAGCATTTT
CDR3 protein: CASKTGAMAQHF

J gene: TRBJ2-7
V gene: TRBV5-4
clone size: NA
D gene: NA
CDR3 DNA: TGTGCCAGCAGCTTGGGGGTAGCGGAGCCTTACGAGCAGTACTTC
CDR3 protein: CASSLGVAEPYEQYF

J gene: TRBJ1-5
V gene: TRBV2
clone size: NA
D gene: TRBD1
CDR3 DNA: TGTGCCAGCAGTGAAGCCGCAGGGGGTAGGAATCAGCCCCAGCATTTT
CDR3 protein: CASSEAAGGRNQPQHF

J gene: TRBJ2-1
V gene: TRBV6-1
clone size: many
D gene: TRBD2
CDR3 DNA: TGTGCCAGCAGTGGCGGGAGTGGCTCTTGGGGACACAATGAGCAGTTCTTC
CDR3 protein: CASSGGSGSWGHNEQFF

J gene: TRBJ2-2
V gene: TRBV5-1
clone size: NA
D gene: NA
CDR3 DNA: TGCGCCAGCAGCAAAGCCGCCGGAGGGGAGCTGTTTTTT
CDR3 protein: CASSKAAGGELFF

J gene: TRBJ2-7
V gene: TRBV11-2
clone size: NA
D gene: NA
CDR3 DNA: TGTGCCAGCAGCCTAAGGGGGGCTAGCCCCAGCGAGCAGTACTTC
CDR3 protein: CASSLRGASPSEQYF

J gene: TRBJ2-7
V gene: TRBV29-1
clone size: few
D gene: TRBD1
CDR3 DNA: TGCAGCGCTACGACAGGGAGTTTCTCCTACGAGCAGTACTTC
CDR3 protein: CSATTGSFSYEQYF

J gene: TRBJ2-7
V gene: TRBV27
clone size: NA
D gene: NA
CDR3 DNA: TGTGCCAGCAGTTTAAAGGGTCGGTACGAGCAGTACTTC
CDR3 protein: CASSLKGRYEQYF

J gene: TRBJ2-1
V gene: TRBV2
clone size: few
D gene: TRBD1
CDR3 DNA: TGTGCCAGCCTGAAACTCACCGGGACAGGGGTGCAGTTCTTC
CDR3 protein: CASLKLTGTGVQFF

J gene: TRBJ2-5
V gene: TRBV7-8
clone size: NA
D gene: TRBD1
CDR3 DNA: TGTGCCAGCAGCCTCCGGGACAGGGCTTACCAAGAGACCCAGTACTTC
CDR3 protein: CASSLRDRAYQETQYF

J gene: TRBJ2-1
V gene: TRBV7-9
clone size: NA
D gene: TRBD1
CDR3 DNA: TGTGCCAGCAGCTTACCCTACACAGGGGCCAGATACAATGAGCAGTTCTTC
CDR3 protein: CASSLPYTGARYNEQFF

J gene: TRBJ2-7
V gene: TRBV5-1
clone size: NA
D gene: NA
CDR3 DNA: TGCGCCAGCAGTCTGACTAGACCCTACGAGCAGTACTTC
CDR3 protein: CASSLTRPYEQYF

J gene: TRBJ2-1
V gene: TRBV19
clone size: NA
D gene: TRBD2
CDR3 DNA: TGTGCCAGTAGTCAGCGGGACTGGGACAATGAGCAGTTCTTC
CDR3 protein: CASSQRDWDNEQFF

J gene: TRBJ2-3
V gene: TRBV19
clone size: NA
D gene: NA
CDR3 DNA: TGTGCCAGTAGTATAAAGGGCGGGACAGATACGCAGTATTTT
CDR3 protein: CASSIKGGTDTQYF